The source of this T cell receptor (beta chain) is a study of cytomegalovirus exposure and HLA in healthy donors. Study-wide results and caveats: Analysis was performed later, and it showed HLA-associated TCR beta chains to be more clonally expanded than equally common others. Upon later analysis, TCR association rates were observed to vary by HLA locus, being highest for DRB1 and lowest for HLA-C.

With 60 Vbeta and 13 Jbeta primers, the PCR was carried out. The authors' processing: Later work found 65 million to 85 million unique TCR beta chains, with about 10 million shared. Produced via immunoSEQ multiplex PCR; TCRdb's table is partial and in-frame only. V and J calls plus clone size are reproduced from that table; the DNA served to infer D and trimming. Here the sample spans 140,000 to 150,000 clones, over 60% being singletons. This clone has a handful of counts. The target antigen is unknown. The sample consisted of PBMCs. This clonotype was sampled from a man aged 40-55 years in good health and CMV-seronegative.

The CDR3 loop is CASSLAGGSQYF. DNA for the CDR3: TGTGCCAGCAGCTTGGCGGGAGGTAGCCAGTACTTC. The rearrangement joins TRBV11-2 to TRBJ2-5, with 8 bases that match TRBD2. Germline V lookup: CDR1 SGHAT, CDR2 FQNNGV. Trimming removed 3 bases from V and 10 bases from J; junction bases left unmatched: 4. The CDR3 contains 12 residues.